One and the same sample provided the 2 T cell receptor beta chains below, sequenced in a study of T-cell reconstitution after alpha-beta-depleted transplantation in children. A library of TCRbeta sequences, prepared with unique molecular identifiers, was generated. TCRdb analysed the PCR reads with MiXCR anew, one entry per CDR3 protein. In the table there are around 440,000 distinct CDR3 sequences, about 11% of which are singletons. The sequenced sample was PBMCs, obtained before TCRalphabeta/CD19-depleted stem cell transplant. The receptor source for this set is a child aged 2 to 10 with inherited bone marrow failure, due to receive a stem cell transplant.

The sample holds many counts of this clonotype. The chain carries TRBV10-3 and TRBJ1-1; D is unresolved. CDR3 length: 12 residues. V was trimmed by 8 bases and J by 1 base, leaving 8 bases between them. Per germline, CDR1 ENHRY and CDR2 SYGVKD. The CDR3 here is CAIATANTEAFF. For the CDR3, the DNA is TGTGCCATCGCCACAGCGAACACTGAAGCTTTCTTT.

The sample holds many counts of this clonotype. This chain links TRBV5-6 with TRBJ2-1; TRBD2 matches 14 bases. V lost 5 bases and J lost 7; bases outside the gene matches: 5. CDR1 is SGHDT and CDR2 is YYEEEE in the germline V gene. The CDR3 loop spans 15 amino acids. The CDR3 bases are TGTGCCAGCAGGCAGGGACTAGCGGGAGAAAATGAGCAGTTCTTC. This gives the protein CASRQGLAGENEQFF.